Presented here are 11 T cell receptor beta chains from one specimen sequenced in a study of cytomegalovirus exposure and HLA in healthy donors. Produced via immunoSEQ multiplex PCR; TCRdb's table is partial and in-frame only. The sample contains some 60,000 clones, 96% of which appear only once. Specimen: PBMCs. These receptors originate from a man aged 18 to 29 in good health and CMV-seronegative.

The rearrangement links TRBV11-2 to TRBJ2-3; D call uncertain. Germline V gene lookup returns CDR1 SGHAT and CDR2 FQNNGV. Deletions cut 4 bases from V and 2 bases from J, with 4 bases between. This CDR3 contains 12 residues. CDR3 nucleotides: TGTGCCAGCAGCTCAAACACAGATACGCAGTATTTT. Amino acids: CASSSNTDTQYF.

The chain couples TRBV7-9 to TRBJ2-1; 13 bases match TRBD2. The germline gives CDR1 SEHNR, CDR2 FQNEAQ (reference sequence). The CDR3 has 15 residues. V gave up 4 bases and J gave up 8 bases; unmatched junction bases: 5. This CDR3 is CASSYGLAGVDEQFF. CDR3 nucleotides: TGTGCCAGCAGCTACGGACTAGCGGGAGTGGATGAGCAGTTCTTC. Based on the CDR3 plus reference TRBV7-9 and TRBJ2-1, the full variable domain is DTGVSQNPRHKITKRGQNVTFRCDPISEHNRLYWYRQTLGQGPEFLTYFQNEAQLEKSRLLSDRFSAERPKGSFSTLEIQRTEQGDSAMYLCASSYGLAGVDEQFFGPGTRLTVL.

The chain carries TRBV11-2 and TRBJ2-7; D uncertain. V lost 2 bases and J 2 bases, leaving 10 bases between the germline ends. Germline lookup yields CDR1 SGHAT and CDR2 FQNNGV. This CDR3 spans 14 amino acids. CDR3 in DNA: TGTGCCAGCAGCTTATATTCAGTCACCTACGAGCAGTACTTC. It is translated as CASSLYSVTYEQYF.

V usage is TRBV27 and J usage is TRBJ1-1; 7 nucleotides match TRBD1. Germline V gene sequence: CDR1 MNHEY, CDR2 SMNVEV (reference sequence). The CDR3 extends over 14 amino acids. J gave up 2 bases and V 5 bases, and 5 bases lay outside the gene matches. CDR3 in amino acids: CASSPGTANTEAFF. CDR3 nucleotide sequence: TGTGCCAGCAGTCCAGGGACAGCCAACACTGAAGCTTTCTTT.

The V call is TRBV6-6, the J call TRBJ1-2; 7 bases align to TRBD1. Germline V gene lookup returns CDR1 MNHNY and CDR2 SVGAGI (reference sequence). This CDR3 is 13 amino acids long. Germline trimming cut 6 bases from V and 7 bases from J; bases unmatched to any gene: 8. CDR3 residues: CASRTDRVSGYTF. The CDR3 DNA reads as TGTGCCAGCAGAACCGACAGGGTCAGTGGCTACACCTTC.

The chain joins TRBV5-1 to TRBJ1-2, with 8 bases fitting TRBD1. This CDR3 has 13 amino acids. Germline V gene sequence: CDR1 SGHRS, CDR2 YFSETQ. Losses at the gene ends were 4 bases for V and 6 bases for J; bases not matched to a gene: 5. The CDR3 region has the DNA TGCGCCAGCAGCGAAGACAGGGGAAATGGCTACACCTTC. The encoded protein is CASSEDRGNGYTF.

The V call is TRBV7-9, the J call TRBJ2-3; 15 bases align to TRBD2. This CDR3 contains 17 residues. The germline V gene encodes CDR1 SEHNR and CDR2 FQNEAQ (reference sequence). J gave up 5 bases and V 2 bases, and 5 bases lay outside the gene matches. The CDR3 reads CASSLQGLAGGIDTQYF. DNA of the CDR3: TGTGCCAGCAGCTTACAGGGACTAGCGGGAGGAATAGATACGCAGTATTTT. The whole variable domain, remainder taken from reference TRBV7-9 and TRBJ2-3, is DTGVSQNPRHKITKRGQNVTFRCDPISEHNRLYWYRQTLGQGPEFLTYFQNEAQLEKSRLLSDRFSAERPKGSFSTLEIQRTEQGDSAMYLCASSLQGLAGGIDTQYFGPGTRLTVL.

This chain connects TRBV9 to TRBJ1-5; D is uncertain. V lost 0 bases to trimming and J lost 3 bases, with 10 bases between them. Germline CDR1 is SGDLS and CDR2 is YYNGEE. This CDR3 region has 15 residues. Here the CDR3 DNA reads TGTGCCAGCAGCGTAGGTGCGGTCGACAATCAGCCCCAGCATTTT. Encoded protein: CASSVGAVDNQPQHF. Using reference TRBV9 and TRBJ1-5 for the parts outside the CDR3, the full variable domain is DSGVTQTPKHLITATGQRVTLRCSPRSGDLSVYWYQQSLDQGLQFLIQYYNGEERAKGNILERFSAQQFPDLHSELNLSSLELGDSALYFCASSVGAVDNQPQHFGDGTRLSIL.

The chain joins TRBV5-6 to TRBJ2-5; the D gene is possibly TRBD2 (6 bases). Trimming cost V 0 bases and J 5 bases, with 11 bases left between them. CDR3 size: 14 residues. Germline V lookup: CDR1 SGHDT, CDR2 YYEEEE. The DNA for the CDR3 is TGTGCCAGCAGCTTGGCGGGACTTCTGGAGACCCAGTACTTC. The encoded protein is CASSLAGLLETQYF.

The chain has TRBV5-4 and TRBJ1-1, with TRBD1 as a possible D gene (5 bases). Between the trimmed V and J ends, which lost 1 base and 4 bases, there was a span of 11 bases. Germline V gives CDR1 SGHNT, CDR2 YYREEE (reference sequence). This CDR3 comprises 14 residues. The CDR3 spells CASSLYQGGTEAFF. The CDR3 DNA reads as TGTGCCAGCAGCTTGTATCAGGGAGGCACTGAAGCTTTCTTT.

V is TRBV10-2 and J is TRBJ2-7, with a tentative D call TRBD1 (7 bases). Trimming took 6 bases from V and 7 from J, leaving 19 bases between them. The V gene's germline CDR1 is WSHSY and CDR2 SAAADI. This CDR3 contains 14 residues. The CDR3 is CASRERGQTREQYF. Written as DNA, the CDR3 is TGCGCCAGCAGAGAGAGGGGGCAGACTAGGGAGCAGTACTTC.